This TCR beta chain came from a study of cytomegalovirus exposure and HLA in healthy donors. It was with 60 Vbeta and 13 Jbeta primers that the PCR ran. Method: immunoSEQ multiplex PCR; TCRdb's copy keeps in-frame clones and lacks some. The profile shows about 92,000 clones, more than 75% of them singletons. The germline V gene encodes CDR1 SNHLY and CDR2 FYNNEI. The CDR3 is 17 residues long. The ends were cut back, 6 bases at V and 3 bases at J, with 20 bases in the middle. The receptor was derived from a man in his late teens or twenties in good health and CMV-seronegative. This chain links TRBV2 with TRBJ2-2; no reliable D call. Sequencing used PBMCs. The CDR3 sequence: CASSLSRVEADTGELFF. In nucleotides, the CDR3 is TGTGCCAGCAGCCTGAGTCGGGTAGAGGCGGACACCGGGGAGCTGTTTTTT.